Sequencing of this T cell receptor (beta chain) was carried out in a study of blood T cell repertoires in COVID-19 (dated by TCRdb to the early 2020s). Notes on the research overall: Collaborator samples came from the United States, Italy and Spain and covered acute and convalescent phases of COVID-19. The material from the prospective study consisted of cDNA or gDNA derived from T cells, B-cell-depleted T cells, or PBMCs. Subjects who had been exposed to COVID-19, were actively infected with it, or had recovered from it provided the deeply sampled blood TCRbeta repertoires that made up the dataset. The repertoires were made available in a free public database intended to serve as a resource for research on the immune response to SARS-CoV-2. The samples were drawn from two sources: the first 160 participants of the ongoing ImmuneRACE study, and 1,200 or so subjects contributed by 6 global collaborators. Sample metadata almost always included a de-identified subject ID, COVID-19 status, age in years and sex. Where available, HLA class I and class II types were taken from metadata supplied by the sample provider and were not determined by assay-based typing. The investigation overall reported the following: The amount of clinical and demographic metadata varied by source and participant and was provided uncurated.

Samples from volunteer blood donors who had recovered from COVID-19 were contributed by a second Seattle source. The collaborating institutions used their own protocols to collect whole blood in K2EDTA tubes. Collaborator samples were shipped for TCRbeta analysis as frozen whole blood, isolated PBMCs, or DNA extracted from either sample type. There are 14 amino acids in the CDR3, from cysteine to phenylalanine inclusive. The sequence is cut down to CDR3 DNA, 42 bases in frame from base 1. Trimming removed 3 bases from V and 1 base from J, leaving 7 bases between the germline ends. For CDR1 and CDR2, the germline V gene lists MDHEN and SYDVKM. A word on this clone: The antigen it binds to is not known. Per-base qualities were not stored, and no clone one base away is much larger.

TCRbeta CDR3 regions were amplified from genomic DNA using the immunoSEQ Assay, a bias-controlled multiplex PCR. The authors' analysis ran thus. The number of nucleated cells in each sample was estimated by amplification of reference gene primers within the assay. Sequence reads were collapsed and filtered to measure the absolute abundance of every unique TCRbeta CDR3 rearrangement. Productive Simpson clonality was computed per sample as the square root of Simpson's diversity index over productive rearrangements. The source is immuneACCESS, and TCRdb retained only in-frame sequences with V and J called. Part of the clones is not carried over; for the studies checked, unresolved V genes explain less than half of this, and the remainder is unexplained. That table gives V, J and clone size, and the DNA gave D and trimming. Present in this sample are approximately 170,000 clones, under 85% of which were seen just once. 13% of the sample is taken by the ten largest.

Sample: peripheral blood. Recombination connected TRBV28 to TRBJ1-5; the D gene lacks a confident call. The receptor comes from an older man who had recovered from COVID-19. The CDR3 corresponds to CASSFVLSNQPQHF. The bases are TGTGCCAGCAGTTTCGTACTAAGCAATCAGCCCCAGCATTTT.